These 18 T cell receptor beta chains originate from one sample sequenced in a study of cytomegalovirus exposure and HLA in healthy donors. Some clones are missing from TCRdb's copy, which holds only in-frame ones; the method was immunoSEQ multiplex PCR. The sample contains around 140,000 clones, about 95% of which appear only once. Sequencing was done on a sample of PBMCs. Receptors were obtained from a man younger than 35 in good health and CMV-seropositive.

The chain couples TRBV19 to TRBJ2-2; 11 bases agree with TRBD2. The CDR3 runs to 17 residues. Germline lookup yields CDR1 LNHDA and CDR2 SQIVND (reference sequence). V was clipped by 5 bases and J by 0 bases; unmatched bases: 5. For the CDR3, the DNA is TGTGCCAGTAGTTCCCAGACTAGCGGGGCGAACACCGGGGAGCTGTTTTTT. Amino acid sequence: CASSSQTSGANTGELFF.

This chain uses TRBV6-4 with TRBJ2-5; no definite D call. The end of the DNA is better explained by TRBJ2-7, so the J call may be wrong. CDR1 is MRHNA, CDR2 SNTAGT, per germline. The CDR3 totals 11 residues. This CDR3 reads CASSDLYEQYF. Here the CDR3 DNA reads TGTGCCAGCAGTGACCTCTACGAGCAGTACTTC.

The CDR3 sequence: CASKISEDSYNEQFF. The CDR3 DNA is TGTGCCAGCAAAATAAGCGAAGACTCCTACAATGAGCAGTTCTTC. The chain recombines TRBV2 with TRBJ2-1; D is unclear. Per germline, CDR1 SNHLY and CDR2 FYNNEI. Trimming cost V 7 bases and J 0 bases, with 13 bases left between them. The CDR3 runs 15 residues.

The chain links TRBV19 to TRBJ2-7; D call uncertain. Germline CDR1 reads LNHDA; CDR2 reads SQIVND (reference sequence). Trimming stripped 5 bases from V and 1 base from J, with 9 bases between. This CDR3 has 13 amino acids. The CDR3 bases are TGTGCCAGTAGTTCAGCGCTTTCCTACGAGCAGTACTTC. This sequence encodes CASSSALSYEQYF.

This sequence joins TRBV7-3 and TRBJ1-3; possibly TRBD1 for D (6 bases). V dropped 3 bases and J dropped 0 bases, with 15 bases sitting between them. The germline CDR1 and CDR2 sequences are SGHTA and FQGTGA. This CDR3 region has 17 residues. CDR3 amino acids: CASSFLDRPVSGNTIYF. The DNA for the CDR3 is TGTGCCAGCAGCTTCCTAGACAGGCCCGTCTCTGGAAACACCATATATTTT.

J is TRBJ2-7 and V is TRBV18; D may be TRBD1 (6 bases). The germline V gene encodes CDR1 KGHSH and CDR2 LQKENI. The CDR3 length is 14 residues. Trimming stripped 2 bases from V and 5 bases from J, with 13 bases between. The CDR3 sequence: CASSPLTGGNEQYF. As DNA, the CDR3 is TGTGCCAGCTCACCATTGACTGGGGGCAACGAGCAGTACTTC. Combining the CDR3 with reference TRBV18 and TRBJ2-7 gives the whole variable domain NAGVMQNPRHLVRRRGQEARLRCSPMKGHSHVYWYRQLPEEGLKFMVYLQKENIIDESGMPKERFSAEFPKEGPSILRIQQVVRGDSAAYFCASSPLTGGNEQYFGPGTRLTVT.

DNA of the CDR3: TGTGCCAGCAGTTTACCACTAAGACAGGGGAGCAAAAACATTCAGTACTTC. As protein: CASSLPLRQGSKNIQYF. The genes are TRBV28 and TRBJ2-4; TRBD1 matches at 8 bases. CDR1 is MDHEN and CDR2 is SYDVKM in the germline V gene. Trimming removed 2 bases from V and 3 bases from J; junction bases left unmatched: 9. The CDR3 totals 17 residues. Based on the CDR3 plus reference TRBV28 and TRBJ2-4, the full variable domain is DVKVTQSSRYLVKRTGEKVFLECVQDMDHENMFWYRQDPGLGLRLIYFSYDVKMKEKGDIPEGYSVSREKKERFSLILESASTNQTSMYLCASSLPLRQGSKNIQYFGAGTRLSVL.

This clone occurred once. DNA of the CDR3: TGTGCCAGCTCACCGGAGCCCATAATTTATAATTCACCCCTCCACTTT. The encoded protein is CASSPEPIIYNSPLHF. The chain links TRBV18 to TRBJ1-6, with unresolved D. V was trimmed by 3 bases and J by 4 bases, leaving 13 bases between them. This CDR3 region has 16 residues. The germline gives CDR1 KGHSH, CDR2 LQKENI. The full variable domain, its missing parts supplied by reference TRBV18 and TRBJ1-6, is NAGVMQNPRHLVRRRGQEARLRCSPMKGHSHVYWYRQLPEEGLKFMVYLQKENIIDESGMPKERFSAEFPKEGPSILRIQQVVRGDSAAYFCASSPEPIIYNSPLHFGNGTRLTVT.

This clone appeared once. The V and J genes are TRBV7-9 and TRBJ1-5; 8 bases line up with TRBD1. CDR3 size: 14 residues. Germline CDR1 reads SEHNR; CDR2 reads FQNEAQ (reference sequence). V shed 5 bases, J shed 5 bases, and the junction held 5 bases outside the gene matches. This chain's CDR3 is CASSPTGGHQPQHF. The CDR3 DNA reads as TGTGCCAGCAGCCCCACAGGGGGTCATCAGCCCCAGCATTTT.

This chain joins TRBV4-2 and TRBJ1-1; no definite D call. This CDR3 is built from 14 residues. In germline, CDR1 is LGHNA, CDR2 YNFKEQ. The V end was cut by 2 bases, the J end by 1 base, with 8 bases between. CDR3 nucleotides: TGTGCCAGCAGCCAATTTTCAGGGAACACTGAAGCTTTCTTT. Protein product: CASSQFSGNTEAFF.

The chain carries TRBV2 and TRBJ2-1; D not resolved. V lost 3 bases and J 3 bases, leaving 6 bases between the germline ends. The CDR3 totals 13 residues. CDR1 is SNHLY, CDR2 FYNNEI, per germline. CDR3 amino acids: CASSEVSYNEQFF. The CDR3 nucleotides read TGTGCCAGCAGTGAGGTTAGCTACAATGAGCAGTTCTTC. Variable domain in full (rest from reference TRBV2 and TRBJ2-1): EPEVTQTPSHQVTQMGQEVILRCVPISNHLYFYWYRQILGQKVEFLVSFYNNEISEKSEIFDDQFSVERPDGSNFTLKIRSTKLEDSAMYFCASSEVSYNEQFFGPGTRLTVL.

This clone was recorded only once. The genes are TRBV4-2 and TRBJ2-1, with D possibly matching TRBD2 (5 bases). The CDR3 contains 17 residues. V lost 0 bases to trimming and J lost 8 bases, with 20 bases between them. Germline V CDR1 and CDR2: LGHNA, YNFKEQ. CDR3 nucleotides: TGTGCCAGCAGCCAAGACGCGGCTAGCTATTATTTGGATGAGCAGTTCTTC. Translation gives CASSQDAASYYLDEQFF.

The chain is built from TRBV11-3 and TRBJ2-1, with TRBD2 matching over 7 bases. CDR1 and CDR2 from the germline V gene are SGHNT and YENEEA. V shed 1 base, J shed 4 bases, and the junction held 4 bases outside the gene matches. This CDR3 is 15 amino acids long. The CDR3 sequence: CASSLGPSGYNEQFF. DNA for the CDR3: TGTGCCAGCAGCTTAGGGCCTAGCGGATACAATGAGCAGTTCTTC.

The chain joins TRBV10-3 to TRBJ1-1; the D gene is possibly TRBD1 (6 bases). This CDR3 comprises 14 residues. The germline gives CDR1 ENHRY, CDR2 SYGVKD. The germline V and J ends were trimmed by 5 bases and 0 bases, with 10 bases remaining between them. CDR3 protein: CAISPQGVNTEAFF. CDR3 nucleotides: TGTGCCATCAGTCCACAGGGAGTGAACACTGAAGCTTTCTTT.

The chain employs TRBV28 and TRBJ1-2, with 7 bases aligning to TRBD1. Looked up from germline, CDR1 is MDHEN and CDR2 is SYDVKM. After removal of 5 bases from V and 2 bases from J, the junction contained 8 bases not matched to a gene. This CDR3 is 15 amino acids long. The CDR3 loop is CASSDRGRGNYGYTF. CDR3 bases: TGTGCCAGCAGTGATCGAGGCAGGGGGAACTATGGCTACACCTTC.

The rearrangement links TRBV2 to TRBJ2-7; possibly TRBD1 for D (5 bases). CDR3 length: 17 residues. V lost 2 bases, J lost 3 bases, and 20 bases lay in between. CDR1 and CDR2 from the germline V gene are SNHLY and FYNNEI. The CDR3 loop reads CASSEFSGITTDYEQYF. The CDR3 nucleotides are TGTGCCAGCAGTGAATTTTCAGGGATCACCACAGACTACGAGCAGTACTTC.

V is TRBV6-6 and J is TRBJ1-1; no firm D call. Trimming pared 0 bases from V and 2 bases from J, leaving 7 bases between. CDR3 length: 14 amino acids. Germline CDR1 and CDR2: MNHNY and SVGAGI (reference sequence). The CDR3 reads CASSYSEGNTEAFF. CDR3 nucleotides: TGTGCCAGCAGTTACTCAGAGGGTAACACTGAAGCTTTCTTT.

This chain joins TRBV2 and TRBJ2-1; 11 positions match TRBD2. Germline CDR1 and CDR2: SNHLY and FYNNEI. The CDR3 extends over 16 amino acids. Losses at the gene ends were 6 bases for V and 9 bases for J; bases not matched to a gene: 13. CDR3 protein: CASSVTGLAGGSEQFF. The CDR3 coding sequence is TGTGCCAGCAGCGTTACGGGGCTAGCGGGAGGTAGTGAGCAGTTCTTC.